This entry lists 9 T cell receptor beta chains sequenced from one sample in a study of cytomegalovirus exposure and HLA in healthy donors. In the PCR, 60 Vbeta and 13 Jbeta primers were used. Libraries were prepared by immunoSEQ multiplex PCR; TCRdb keeps only in-frame clonotypes and omits some of them. The sample lists 100,000 to 150,000 clones, under 20% occurring once. Sequencing used PBMCs. These receptors came from a female donor in good health and CMV-seropositive.

In the case of this clone: Sequence at one end of the junction differs from germline and may be a read error. The chain is built from TRBV30 and TRBJ2-5; 8 positions agree with TRBD2. Germline V gene data show CDR1 as GTSNPN and CDR2 as SVGIG (reference sequence). This CDR3 contains 15 residues. In nucleotides, the CDR3 is TGTGCCTGGAGTCTGACTAGCGCCAACCAAGAGGCCCAGTACTTC. Translation gives CAWSLTSANQEAQYF.

This clone was found a few times. The V and J genes are TRBV6-1 and TRBJ1-2; TRBD1 agrees at 7 bases. The CDR3 spans 14 residues. V lost 1 base and J lost 8; bases outside the gene matches: 7. Germline CDR1 is MNHNS and CDR2 is SASEGT. The CDR3 region is CASSEGDRGEGYTF. The CDR3 region has the DNA TGTGCCAGCAGTGAAGGGGACAGAGGTGAAGGCTACACCTTC.

The sample holds a few counts of this clone. The germline gene is not matched at one end of the junction; a read error may be the cause. This chain links TRBV4-1 with TRBJ2-7, with TRBD1 identical over 9 bases. Germline V gene sequence: CDR1 MGHRA, CDR2 YSYEKL. The CDR3 has 17 residues. CDR3 loop: CARSQDPGQGLNSEQYF. The CDR3 DNA follows: TGCGCCAGAAGCCAAGATCCGGGACAGGGATTGAACTCCGAGCAGTACTTC.

This clone turned up a few times. The chain links TRBV7-9 to TRBJ1-2; weak D call: TRBD1 (5 bases). The germline CDR1 and CDR2 sequences are SEHNR and FQNEAQ (reference sequence). Trimming removed 1 base from V and 4 bases from J, with 16 bases in between. This CDR3 has 16 amino acids. The CDR3 DNA reads TGTGCCAGCAGCTTAGGTATAGGGGCCGAGCTCTATGGCTACACCTTC. As protein: CASSLGIGAELYGYTF.

CDR3: CASSVVGTGEAFF. The CDR3 DNA sequence: TGTGCCAGCAGCGTAGTGGGGACAGGTGAAGCTTTCTTT. The rearrangement links TRBV9 to TRBJ1-1; 8 bases are a match to TRBD1. The germline CDR1 and CDR2 sequences are SGDLS and YYNGEE. J was trimmed by 7 bases and V by 0 bases; bases with no gene match: 2. CDR3 length: 13 amino acids.

The chain employs TRBV27 and TRBJ1-6, with D hard to call. Trimming stripped 2 bases from V and 10 bases from J, with 12 bases between. The CDR3 consists of 14 residues. Germline CDR1 reads MNHEY; CDR2 reads SMNVEV (reference sequence). CDR3 bases: TGTGCCAGCAGTTTACGGGGTAGTGACTCACCCCTCCACTTT. It codes for CASSLRGSDSPLHF.

This sequence joins TRBV7-2 and TRBJ1-1, with D possibly matching TRBD1 (5 bases). The CDR3 extends over 14 amino acids. In germline, CDR1 is SGHTA, CDR2 FQGNSA. With 5 bases removed from V and 5 bases from J, the gap between germline ends came to 15 bases. As DNA, the CDR3 is TGTGCCAGCAGCACCGCGGGAGGGGATACTGAAGCTTTCTTT. Its translation: CASSTAGGDTEAFF.

The V call is TRBV5-1, the J call TRBJ2-5; 13 bases map to TRBD2. Unmatched junction bases numbered 4, after V lost 4 bases and J lost 1 base. CDR3 size: 16 residues. Germline values: CDR1 SGHRS, CDR2 YFSETQ. CDR3: CASSPRLAGGQETQYF. CDR3 coding DNA: TGCGCCAGCAGCCCGAGACTAGCGGGAGGCCAAGAGACCCAGTACTTC.

This clone was recorded a few times. The chain combines TRBV27 with TRBJ2-3, with 9 bases aligning to TRBD2. Losses at the gene ends were 3 bases for V and 3 bases for J; bases not matched to a gene: 10. This CDR3 is 17 amino acids long. Germline CDR1 MNHEY, CDR2 SMNVEV (reference sequence). The CDR3 bases are TGTGCCAGCAGTTTTGAAAGGGGACTAGCCGTGACAGATACGCAGTATTTT. Amino acids: CASSFERGLAVTDTQYF.